A selection of T cell receptor beta chains follows, all from one sample in a study of blood T cell repertoires in COVID-19. Clones were read by immunoSEQ multiplex PCR, and TCRdb kept only the in-frame ones, dropping some. The sample has about 100,000 clones, roughly 86% seen once. Sequenced: peripheral blood. These receptors all come from a human donor in a cohort sampled during active COVID-19. Each CDR3 is given with its conserved first and last residue. Fields, in order: D gene, clone size, J gene, V gene, CDR3 DNA, CDR3 protein. A D gene is named only where the DNA matches it firmly. Only part of the rows carry a size: once, few, many, or a class if the clone is expanded.

>.|.|TRBJ1-5|TRBV7-2
TGTGCCAGCAGCCCCCAGGGCCAACGTGAGCAGCCCCAGCATTTT
CASSPQGQREQPQHF
>.|.|TRBJ2-1|TRBV5-6
TGTGCCAGCAGCTTTACGGACAGAGAGTACAATGAGCAGTTCTTC
CASSFTDREYNEQFF
>TRBD2|.|TRBJ2-3|TRBV19
TGTGCCAGTAGAGCGGGGGGAAGCACAGATACGCAGTATTTT
CASRAGGSTDTQYF
>.|.|TRBJ1-4|TRBV6-5
TGTGCCAGCAGTCGCACCGTTCCGGTGGTTGAAAAACTGTTTTTT
CASSRTVPVVEKLFF
>TRBD2|.|TRBJ2-1|TRBV2
TGTGCCAGCAGGATCGGACTAGCGGGAGGTTATGAGCAGTTCTTC
CASRIGLAGGYEQFF
>TRBD1|.|TRBJ2-7|TRBV10-3
TGTGCCATCATCACAGACAGGGGTCGGGAGCAGTACTTC
CAIITDRGREQYF
>.|.|TRBJ2-7|TRBV21-1
TGTGCCAGCACCAAATGCCCTAGCAGCTACGAGCAGTACTTC
CASTKCPSSYEQYF
>TRBD1|.|TRBJ1-2|TRBV29-1
TGCAGCGTTGGGACAGGGACTGCCGGCTACACCTTC
CSVGTGTAGYTF
>.|once|TRBJ2-1|TRBV19
TGTGCCAGTAGTACTTACAATGAGCAGTTCTTC
CASSTYNEQFF
>.|once|TRBJ2-2|TRBV11-3
TGTGCCAGCAGCGGGCAGTCCGGGGAGCTGTTTTTT
CASSGQSGELFF
>.|.|TRBJ2-6|TRBV7-2
TGTGCCAGCAGCTTAGTTGGCGGATCCTCTGGGGCCAACGTCCTGACTTTC
CASSLVGGSSGANVLTF
>.|.|TRBJ2-7|TRBV5-1
TGCGCCAGCAGACCTCAACCGGGGGACTCCTACGAGCAGTACTTC
CASRPQPGDSYEQYF
>.|.|TRBJ2-7|TRBV7-9
TGTGCCAGCAGCTTACAGGGGAGCTCCTACGAGCAGTACTTC
CASSLQGSSYEQYF
>TRBD2|.|TRBJ2-7|TRBV10-3
TGTGCCATCAGTGCCGGGACTAGCGGGAGTTTCTACGAGCAGTACTTC
CAISAGTSGSFYEQYF
>TRBD1|.|TRBJ1-4|TRBV19
TGTGCCAGTAGTATGGGACAGTTTAATGAAAAACTGTTTTTT
CASSMGQFNEKLFF
>.|.|TRBJ2-5|TRBV7-9
TGTGCCAGCAGCCCCACGAAGCGTCCCGAGACCCAGTACTTC
CASSPTKRPETQYF
>.|.|TRBJ2-6|TRBV18
TGTGCCAGCTCACCAGTCCTTTCTGGGGCCAACGTCCTGACTTTC
CASSPVLSGANVLTF
>TRBD1|few|TRBJ1-5|TRBV19
TGTGCCAGTGATAACAGGGGGCTTCAGCCCCAGCATTTT
CASDNRGLQPQHF
>TRBD2|.|TRBJ2-7|TRBV5-8
TGTGCCAGCAAACTAGCGGGAGGAAGGACGTTATACGAGCAGTACTTC
CASKLAGGRTLYEQYF
>.|once|TRBJ2-3|TRBV4-1
TGCGCCAGCAGCCAAGATGGCCTGGGGCAAAAATCGCAGTATTTT
CASSQDGLGQKSQYF
>.|.|TRBJ2-7|TRBV7-2
TGTGCCAGCAGCTTACGGGGACTCTCCTACGAGCAGTACTTC
CASSLRGLSYEQYF
>.|.|TRBJ2-7|TRBV15
TGTGCCACCAGCCTCGGACAGTCCTTTTACGAGCAGTACTTC
CATSLGQSFYEQYF
>TRBD1|.|TRBJ2-7|TRBV4-3
TGCGCCAGCAGCCCTCGACAGGGGGCGGGCCACGAGCAGTACTTC
CASSPRQGAGHEQYF
>.|.|TRBJ1-4|TRBV5-1
TGCGCCAGCAGCTTGGATGTTCGTGAAAAACTGTTTTTT
CASSLDVREKLFF
>TRBD1|.|TRBJ2-7|TRBV18
TGTGCCAGCTCACTCGGACAGGGCGGGGACGAGCAGTACTTC
CASSLGQGGDEQYF
>TRBD2|.|TRBJ2-3|TRBV3-1/TRBV3-2
TGTGCCAGCAGCGCGACTAGCGGGAGGTCAGATACGCAGTATTTT
CASSATSGRSDTQYF
>.|once|TRBJ2-7|TRBV3-1/TRBV3-2
TGTGCCAGCAGCCAAGCGAACGACTTGGGGGCGCGGTACGAGCAGTACTTC
CASSQANDLGARYEQYF
>.|few|TRBJ1-2|TRBV9
TGTGCCAGCAGCGCCCACTCTCAGGCCACTTGGGGCTACACCTTC
CASSAHSQATWGYTF
>TRBD2|.|TRBJ2-1|TRBV19
TGTGCCAGTATACCGACAGGGTCTAGCGGGAGGATCAATGAGCAGTTCTTC
CASIPTGSSGRINEQFF
>.|.|TRBJ2-7|TRBV10-3
TGTGCCATCAGCTCCCCGAAAAGATGGGACAACGAGCAGTACTTC
CAISSPKRWDNEQYF
>.|.|TRBJ1-2|TRBV18
TGTGCCAGCTCACCGCAACTGGATGGCTACACCTTC
CASSPQLDGYTF
>TRBD1|.|TRBJ2-7|TRBV6-1
TGTGCCAGCAGTGAAACAGGGGACTACGAGCAGTACTTC
CASSETGDYEQYF
>TRBD1|.|TRBJ1-5|TRBV28
TGTGCCAGCAGTTACTATACAGGGGTGTATCAGCCCCAGCATTTT
CASSYYTGVYQPQHF
>.|.|TRBJ2-3|TRBV10-3
TGTGCCATCAGTGAAGGGGCGGGAAGTACGAATACGCAGTATTTT
CAISEGAGSTNTQYF
>.|.|TRBJ2-3|TRBV15
TGTGCCACCAGCAGAGAGGCTCCTGATACGCAGTATTTT
CATSREAPDTQYF
>TRBD2|.|TRBJ2-7|TRBV29-1
TGCAGCGCCTTCCAAAGTGGCGGGAGCGCCTCCTACGAGCAGTACTTC
CSAFQSGGSASYEQYF
>TRBD1|.|TRBJ2-6|TRBV5-6
TGTGCCAGCATCCTGACAGGGTTCTCTGGGGCCAACGTCCTGACTTTC
CASILTGFSGANVLTF
>.|.|TRBJ2-6|TRBV5-4
TGTGCCAGCAGCTTGGGGGGGGCTGGGGCCAACGTCCTGACTTTC
CASSLGGAGANVLTF
>.|.|TRBJ1-4|TRBV28
TGTGCCAGCAAGTCTACGGGGGATCAAAAACTGTTTTTT
CASKSTGDQKLFF
>.|.|TRBJ1-2|TRBV27
TGTGCCAGCAGCAACCATCCCGAGGAACATCGTAACTATGGCTACACCTTC
CASSNHPEEHRNYGYTF
>TRBD2|.|TRBJ2-5|TRBV25-1
TGTGCCAGCAGTGAAATGACGACTAGCGGGTACCAACAAGAGACCCAGTACTTC
CASSEMTTSGYQQETQYF
>TRBD1|once|TRBJ2-6|TRBV18
TGTGCCAGCTCACTCTGGACAGGGAGTGGGGCCAACGTCCTGACTTTC
CASSLWTGSGANVLTF